These 32 T cell receptor beta chains share one sample of origin, sequenced in a study of T cell responses to AZD1222 COVID-19 vaccine. Produced via immunoSEQ multiplex PCR; TCRdb's table is partial and in-frame only. The sample has roughly 180,000 clones, approximately 92% seen once; the top ten hold about 1%. Sequenced material: peripheral blood, taken 28 days after the second dose of the MenACWY control vaccine. These receptors were taken from an adult who received the MenACWY meningococcal vaccine as a control.

This clone appeared a few times. This CDR3 is CASSIGTGYEQYF. CDR3 coding DNA: TGTGCCAGCAGCATCGGGACAGGGTACGAGCAGTACTTC. The genes are TRBV7-9 and TRBJ2-7; 9 nucleotides line up with TRBD1. Germline assignment: CDR1 SEHNR and CDR2 FQNEAQ (reference sequence). The V and J ends lost 5 bases and 4 bases, in that order; junction bases with no gene match: 3. The CDR3 is 13 amino acids.

The chain has TRBV2 and TRBJ2-2; 10 nucleotides match TRBD1. The J segment lost 5 bases and the V segment lost 11 bases, leaving 5 bases of the junction unmatched. Germline loops: CDR1 SNHLY, CDR2 FYNNEI. This CDR3 spans 13 amino acids. The CDR3, as DNA: TGTGCCGCCGGGACAGGGGAAACCGGGGAGCTGTTTTTT. Translation gives CAAGTGETGELFF.

In this sample, this clone turned up once. The rearrangement joins TRBV19 to TRBJ1-2, with 7 nucleotides matching TRBD1. Unmatched junction bases numbered 8, after V lost 6 bases and J lost 7 bases. Germline CDR1 is LNHDA and CDR2 is SQIVND (reference sequence). The length of the CDR3 is 13 residues. CDR3 DNA sequence: TGTGCCAGTAGCCCAAGACAGGGACCTGGCTACACCTTC. Amino acid sequence: CASSPRQGPGYTF.

The CDR3 bases are TGCGCCAGCAGCTTGAACGTTGGCCTCTATGGCTACACCTTC. It yields the protein CASSLNVGLYGYTF. The chain recombines TRBV5-1 with TRBJ1-2; no clear D. V gave up 1 base and J gave up 4 bases, with 11 bases separating them. Germline loops: CDR1 SGHRS, CDR2 YFSETQ. The CDR3 extends over 14 amino acids.

This clone was seen a single time. V is TRBV29-1 and J is TRBJ1-2; 8 positions agree with TRBD1. This CDR3 spans 12 amino acids. Germline trimming cut 4 bases from V and 4 bases from J; bases unmatched to any gene: 2. Germline assignment: CDR1 SQVTM and CDR2 ANQGSEA. The CDR3: CSVGTGSYGYTF. The CDR3 nucleotides read TGCAGCGTTGGGACAGGGAGCTATGGCTACACCTTC.

The CDR3 sequence: CATSRDRGDYGYTF. As DNA, the CDR3 is TGTGCCACCAGCAGAGATCGAGGGGACTATGGCTACACCTTC. The chain combines TRBV15 with TRBJ1-2, with TRBD1 as a possible D gene (5 bases). V lost 0 bases, J lost 3 bases, and 8 bases lay in between. CDR1 is LNHNV and CDR2 is YYDKDF in the germline V gene (reference sequence). The CDR3 is 14 amino acids.

Remarks on this clone: The junction differs from germline at one of its ends, possibly a read error. CDR3 protein: CASSLDVGQPQHF. As DNA, the CDR3 is TGTGCTAGCAGCTTAGATGTGGGTCAGCCCCAGCATTTT. This sequence joins TRBV7-7 and TRBJ1-5; D is undetermined. Per the germline V gene, CDR1 is SSHAT and CDR2 is FNYEAQ (reference sequence). This CDR3 comprises 13 residues.

This clone was picked up one time. V is TRBV4-3 and J is TRBJ1-2; D gene ambiguous. The CDR3 covers 15 residues. Germline V gene lookup returns CDR1 LGHNA and CDR2 YSLEER. Trimming pared 0 bases from V and 8 bases from J, leaving 16 bases between. The CDR3 sequence: CASSQDQSKTNGYTF. The DNA for the CDR3 is TGCGCCAGCAGCCAAGATCAGAGCAAGACCAACGGCTACACCTTC.

V is TRBV5-6 and J is TRBJ2-3; D is uncertain. The V end lost 1 base, the J end lost 0 bases, and 12 bases lay between the germline ends. The CDR3 has 16 residues. Germline V gene sequence: CDR1 SGHDT, CDR2 YYEEEE. The CDR3 protein is CASSLWSGRSTDTQYF. The CDR3 nucleotides are TGTGCCAGCAGCTTGTGGTCTGGCAGGAGCACAGATACGCAGTATTTT.

The J gene is TRBJ1-2, the V gene TRBV5-1; possible D gene TRBD1, 6 bases. The CDR3 is 13 residues long. Germline V gene data show CDR1 as SGHRS and CDR2 as YFSETQ. The V end lost 0 bases, the J end lost 3 bases, and 6 bases lay between the germline ends. The CDR3 protein is CASSLEGDYGYTF. Here the CDR3 DNA reads TGCGCCAGCAGCTTGGAGGGGGACTATGGCTACACCTTC. The whole variable domain, remainder taken from reference TRBV5-1 and TRBJ1-2, is KAGVTQTPRYLIKTRGQQVTLSCSPISGHRSVSWYQQTPGQGLQFLFEYFSETQRNKGNFPGRFSGRQFSNSRSEMNVSTLELGDSALYLCASSLEGDYGYTFGSGTRLTVV.

The rearrangement links TRBV5-5 to TRBJ2-1; D gene uncertain. Per the germline V gene, CDR1 is SGHKS and CDR2 is YYEKEE (reference sequence). The CDR3 spans 16 residues. Trimming removed 0 bases at V and 10 bases at J, with 20 bases between. CDR3 residues: CASSLGLLFGIDEQFF. CDR3 DNA sequence: TGTGCCAGCAGCTTGGGGCTGCTCTTTGGAATAGACGAGCAGTTCTTC.

The chain links TRBV19 to TRBJ2-2; 10 nucleotides align to TRBD2. In germline, CDR1 is LNHDA, CDR2 SQIVND (reference sequence). V was clipped by 5 bases and J by 2 bases; unmatched bases: 5. CDR3 length: 16 residues. CDR3 DNA sequence: TGTGCCAGTAGTCCCAGCGGGGGGGCAAACACCGGGGAGCTGTTTTTT. Translating gives CASSPSGGANTGELFF.

The genes are TRBV24-1 and TRBJ2-1, with unresolved D. The CDR3 is made up of 13 amino acids. Germline values: CDR1 KGHDR, CDR2 SFDVKD. Trimming left V 3 bases short and J 4 bases short, with 6 bases between. CDR3 coding DNA: TGTGCCACCAGTGATCCTCTATACAATGAGCAGTTCTTC. Translation gives CATSDPLYNEQFF.

The chain carries TRBV19 and TRBJ1-1, with a weak D call TRBD1 (5 bases). The CDR3 consists of 14 residues. Germline assignment: CDR1 LNHDA and CDR2 SQIVND (reference sequence). Trimming shortened V by 7 bases and J by 1 base, and 13 bases separated the two germline ends. The CDR3 loop reads CASNRGGTNTEAFF. CDR3 nucleotides: TGTGCCAGTAACCGAGGAGGGACGAACACTGAAGCTTTCTTT.

The chain combines TRBV27 with TRBJ2-7; TRBD2 is a possible D gene (6 bases). V lost 2 bases to trimming and J lost 7 bases, with 15 bases between them. There are 14 residues in the CDR3. CDR1 and CDR2 (germline): MNHEY, SMNVEV (reference sequence). The CDR3 coding sequence is TGTGCCAGCAGTTTAGGGCGGGGAACTGGAGAGCAGTACTTC. It encodes CASSLGRGTGEQYF.

This clone appeared a single time. The J gene is TRBJ2-7, the V gene TRBV4-3; D is perhaps TRBD1 or TRBD2 (6 bases each). The CDR3 contains 17 residues. The germline CDR1 and CDR2 sequences are LGHNA and YSLEER. The V gene lost 4 bases and the J gene lost 0 bases, with 19 bases spanning the gap. The CDR3 DNA is TGCGCCAGCAGCCCAAGGGTCAACGGGGGCTACTCCTACGAGCAGTACTTC. Translation gives CASSPRVNGGYSYEQYF.

This clone was detected once. J is TRBJ2-2 and V is TRBV2; TRBD2 matches at 7 bases. This CDR3 region has 14 residues. From germline, CDR1 is SNHLY and CDR2 FYNNEI. Trimming at V came to 9 bases and at J to 6 bases, leaving 10 bases not matched to a gene. The CDR3 protein is CASRTSRVPGELFF. The CDR3 coding sequence is TGTGCCAGTCGGACTAGTAGGGTCCCCGGGGAGCTGTTTTTT.

V usage is TRBV18 and J usage is TRBJ1-5; TRBD1 agrees at 7 bases. Germline loops: CDR1 KGHSH, CDR2 LQKENI. The CDR3 has 14 residues. The V segment lost 8 bases and the J segment 2 bases; nucleotides outside the gene matches: 6. CDR3 in amino acids: CASTTGNGNQPQHF. DNA of the CDR3: TGTGCCAGCACGACAGGGAATGGCAATCAGCCCCAGCATTTT.

CDR3 DNA: TGTGCCAGCTCACCGATGGGAGGGAACGAGCAGTACTTC. It yields the protein CASSPMGGNEQYF. The rearrangement links TRBV18 to TRBJ2-7, with 7 bases aligning to TRBD2. Germline CDR1 KGHSH, CDR2 LQKENI. The trim removed 3 bases at V and 5 bases at J, leaving 4 bases unmatched. The CDR3 sequence is 13 residues long. Full variable domain (missing parts from reference TRBV18 and TRBJ2-7): NAGVMQNPRHLVRRRGQEARLRCSPMKGHSHVYWYRQLPEEGLKFMVYLQKENIIDESGMPKERFSAEFPKEGPSILRIQQVVRGDSAAYFCASSPMGGNEQYFGPGTRLTVT.

This clone was detected once. The chain recombines TRBV6-6 with TRBJ2-3; D may be TRBD2 (6 bases). The germline gives CDR1 MNHNY, CDR2 SVGAGI (reference sequence). The V gene lost 5 bases and the J gene lost 6 bases, with 24 bases spanning the gap. The CDR3 spans 17 residues. The CDR3 DNA reads TGTGCCAGCAGTCACGGGGGACTTAACCCCTCCAGGGATACGCAGTATTTT. It translates to CASSHGGLNPSRDTQYF.

V and J are TRBV5-4 and TRBJ1-6; 10 positions agree with TRBD1. The trim removed 4 bases at V and 4 bases at J, leaving 5 bases unmatched. Germline V gene lookup returns CDR1 SGHNT and CDR2 YYREEE (reference sequence). There are 16 residues in the CDR3. In nucleotides, the CDR3 is TGTGCCAGCAGCCCGACAGGGGGCGGTTATAATTCACCCCTCCACTTT. Translated, it gives CASSPTGGGYNSPLHF.

The V and J genes are TRBV4-2 and TRBJ1-1; D call uncertain. The germline gives CDR1 LGHNA, CDR2 YNFKEQ. V lost 4 bases to trimming and J lost 9 bases, with 12 bases between them. The CDR3 runs to 12 residues. CDR3 DNA sequence: TGTGCCAGCAGCCCCGACGGGTTCAAAGCTTTCTTT. Translation gives CASSPDGFKAFF.

This clone was recorded a few times. The chain is built from TRBV3-1 (or the pseudogene TRBV3-2) and TRBJ2-2, with D unresolved. The V end was cut by 1 base, the J end by 1 base, with 1 base between. The CDR3 loop spans 13 amino acids. Looked up from germline, CDR1 is LGHDT and CDR2 is YNNKEL (reference sequence). The CDR3 coding sequence is TGTGCCAGCAGCCAAGTGAACACCGGGGAGCTGTTTTTT. It translates to CASSQVNTGELFF.

V and J are TRBV28 and TRBJ1-2, with 7 bases identical to TRBD1. CDR3 length: 14 residues. With V trimmed by 6 bases and J by 4 bases, 8 bases remained unmatched. Germline CDR1 reads MDHEN; CDR2 reads SYDVKM. The CDR3 nucleotides are TGTGCCAGCAGGGAGGGACAGAGGGTCTATGGCTACACCTTC. Encoded protein: CASREGQRVYGYTF.

The chain uses TRBV5-1 and TRBJ1-3, with D unresolved. Trimming cost V 4 bases and J 2 bases, with 7 bases left between them. The CDR3 loop spans 13 amino acids. Germline loops: CDR1 SGHRS, CDR2 YFSETQ. Here the CDR3 DNA reads TGCGCCAGCAGCCGAGACCCTGGAAACACCATATATTTT. It translates to CASSRDPGNTIYF.

The table lists this clone with a count of one. The gene calls are TRBV7-9 and TRBJ1-4, with 7 bases fitting TRBD1. The CDR3 extends over 12 amino acids. CDR1 is SEHNR and CDR2 is FQNEAQ in the germline V gene (reference sequence). The chain's CDR3 is CMAGGVNEKLFF. As DNA, the CDR3 is TGTATGGCAGGGGGAGTTAATGAAAAACTGTTTTTT.

The chain couples TRBV7-2 to TRBJ2-3; 11 nucleotides match TRBD2. From germline, CDR1 is SGHTA and CDR2 FQGNSA. The V gene end was trimmed by 5 bases and the J gene end by 1 base; junction bases not matched to a gene: 8. The CDR3 runs to 17 residues. CDR3 residues: CASSLHSGGAGTDTQYF. Written as DNA, the CDR3 is TGTGCCAGCAGCCTACATAGCGGGGGGGCCGGCACAGATACGCAGTATTTT.

The J gene is TRBJ1-1, the V gene TRBV11-2, with D maybe TRBD1 (5 bases). V lost 4 bases, J lost 10 bases, and 19 bases lay in between. The CDR3 runs 14 residues. CDR1 is SGHAT, CDR2 FQNNGV, per germline. DNA for the CDR3: TGTGCCAGCAGCTCCCCCAGGGAAGGAGGAAGAGCTTTCTTT. This encodes CASSSPREGGRAFF.

The J gene is TRBJ1-5, the V gene TRBV7-9, with D perhaps matching TRBD1 (6 bases). Trimming cost V 1 base and J 6 bases, with 13 bases left between them. The CDR3 covers 15 residues. Germline-derived CDR1 and CDR2 are SEHNR and FQNEAQ (reference sequence). This chain's CDR3 is CASSLGTGKGQPQHF. CDR3 bases: TGTGCCAGCAGCTTAGGAACAGGGAAGGGTCAGCCCCAGCATTTT.

This clone was found once. J is TRBJ1-2 and V is TRBV5-1; TRBD1 matches 7 bases. This CDR3 spans 14 amino acids. Losses at the gene ends were 4 bases for V and 4 bases for J; bases not matched to a gene: 7. The germline gives CDR1 SGHRS, CDR2 YFSETQ. CDR3 sequence: CASSRTGGSYGYTF. The CDR3 DNA follows: TGCGCCAGCAGCAGGACAGGAGGGTCCTATGGCTACACCTTC.

CDR3: CASSSRTGRETQYF. CDR3 DNA sequence: TGTGCCAGCAGCTCCCGGACAGGGCGAGAGACCCAGTACTTC. This chain uses TRBV7-2 with TRBJ2-5, with TRBD1 matching 8 bases. Germline V lookup: CDR1 SGHTA, CDR2 FQGNSA. The CDR3 has 14 amino acids. The V gene end was trimmed by 4 bases and the J gene end by 4 bases; junction bases not matched to a gene: 5.

V gene TRBV19 combines with J gene TRBJ1-2, with unresolved D. Germline lookup yields CDR1 LNHDA and CDR2 SQIVND (reference sequence). V was clipped by 5 bases and J by 5 bases, with 9 bases between them. This CDR3 spans 12 amino acids. The CDR3 protein is CASSSAAYGYTF. CDR3 nucleotide sequence: TGTGCCAGTAGTTCGGCAGCGTATGGCTACACCTTC.